This T cell receptor beta chain derives from a study of CD8+ T cells in alopecia areata. Treatment defined: oral pan-JAK inhibitor, 5-10 mg twice daily. Those with alopecia areata gave lesional scalp punch biopsies and peripheral blood. RNA extraction was followed by reverse transcription into cDNA, which acted as the sequencing template. Sequencing was performed with immunoSEQ multiplex PCR; in TCRdb, only in-frame clones are kept and a portion is missing. The sample yields approximately 210,000 clones, roughly 66% seen once. Sequences were derived from CD4+ T cells sorted from blood, sampled around week 46, from a patient treated with tofacitinib. The receptor was isolated from a human donor with alopecia areata.

The CDR3 is CASSSGLRGETQYF. The DNA for the CDR3 is TGTGCCAGTAGTTCGGGTCTTAGAGGCGAGACCCAGTACTTC. The chain links TRBV19 to TRBJ2-5; unclear D gene. The CDR3 is made up of 14 amino acids. CDR1 and CDR2 from the germline V gene are LNHDA and SQIVND (reference sequence). Trimming pared 5 bases from V and 5 bases from J, leaving 15 bases between.